This paragraph reports one T cell receptor beta chain. The antigen is undetermined. The record originates from a study of cytomegalovirus exposure and HLA in healthy donors. General observations from the study: TCR beta sequences numbering 16,951 were associated with HLA alleles at 0.05 false discovery rate in a later analysis. A previous analysis found most TCR beta V segments productive roughly 90% or roughly 30% of the time. Later on, an analysis found that several of the most significant clusters appeared to be linked to common viral pathogens, which included parvovirus B19.

Vbeta (60) and Jbeta (13) primers were used in the PCR. Generated by immunoSEQ multiplex PCR, the TCRdb table keeps only in-frame clones and is missing some. Of around 210,000 clones in the sample, around 83% were seen once. Sequenced material: PBMCs. The sequence was obtained from a girl aged 2-9 years in good health and CMV-seronegative.

This CDR3 is CASSDRRGGRNEQFF. In DNA form, the CDR3 reads TGCGCCAGCAGTGATCGGAGGGGGGGCCGCAATGAGCAGTTCTTC. The chain is built from TRBV10-1 and TRBJ2-1, with D maybe TRBD2 (7 bases). Per germline, CDR1 WNHNN and CDR2 SYGVQD (reference sequence). V dropped 3 bases and J dropped 6 bases, with 15 bases sitting between them. The CDR3 sequence is 15 residues long.